These T cell receptor beta chains were read from a single sample in a study of blood T cell repertoires in COVID-19. Generated by immunoSEQ multiplex PCR, the TCRdb table keeps only in-frame clones and is missing some. The sample lists approximately 150,000 clones, 70% to 85% occurring once. What was sequenced was peripheral blood. The source is a woman aged 80 or over with acute or convalescent COVID-19. CDR3s include the opening cysteine and the closing phenylalanine or tryptophan. Each record gives: CDR3 protein, CDR3 DNA, V gene, J gene, D gene, clone size. A D gene is named only where the DNA matches it firmly. Expanded clones are given a class, and other clones once, few, many or no size at all.

cdr3_aa: CASTRSGAGRNNEQFF
cdr3_nt: TGTGCCAGCACCCGATCGGGTGCAGGGAGGAACAATGAGCAGTTCTTC
v_call: TRBV27
j_call: TRBJ2-1
d_call: .
clone_size: .

cdr3_aa: CASSFTTGAPTYGYTF
cdr3_nt: TGTGCCAGCAGTTTTACTACAGGGGCCCCTACTTATGGCTACACCTTC
v_call: TRBV7-9
j_call: TRBJ1-2
d_call: TRBD1
clone_size: .

cdr3_aa: CASSFDWTGGADTGELFF
cdr3_nt: TGTGCCAGCAGCTTCGACTGGACAGGGGGCGCGGACACCGGGGAGCTGTTTTTT
v_call: TRBV7-2
j_call: TRBJ2-2
d_call: TRBD1
clone_size: .

cdr3_aa: CASSDLLAGGTDTQYF
cdr3_nt: TGTGCCAGCAGTGACCTCTTGGCGGGGGGCACAGATACGCAGTATTTT
v_call: TRBV27
j_call: TRBJ2-3
d_call: TRBD2
clone_size: few

cdr3_aa: CASTATGQGFVRGEKLFF
cdr3_nt: TGTGCCAGCACCGCAACGGGACAGGGTTTTGTGCGCGGTGAAAAACTGTTTTTT
v_call: TRBV3-1/TRBV3-2
j_call: TRBJ1-4
d_call: TRBD1
clone_size: .

cdr3_aa: CASSQGRRNTEAFF
cdr3_nt: TGTGCCAGCAGCCAGGGGCGTAGGAACACTGAAGCTTTCTTT
v_call: TRBV3-1/TRBV3-2
j_call: TRBJ1-1
d_call: .
clone_size: .

cdr3_aa: CASSPRRTDSVVVPFF
cdr3_nt: TGTGCCAGCAGCCCCCGCCGGACAGACTCCGTCGTAGTTCCGTTCTTC
v_call: TRBV9
j_call: TRBJ2-1
d_call: .
clone_size: .

cdr3_aa: CASSIRTGRTNTGELFF
cdr3_nt: TGTGCCAGTAGTATTCGAACAGGGCGTACGAACACCGGGGAGCTGTTTTTT
v_call: TRBV19
j_call: TRBJ2-2
d_call: .
clone_size: .

cdr3_aa: CASSPGAGDEAFF
cdr3_nt: TGTGCCAGCTCACCTGGGGCAGGGGACGAAGCTTTCTTT
v_call: TRBV18
j_call: TRBJ1-1
d_call: .
clone_size: .

cdr3_aa: CASSLDRVETEAFF
cdr3_nt: TGTGCCAGCAGCTTGGACAGGGTGGAGACTGAAGCTTTCTTT
v_call: TRBV7-9
j_call: TRBJ1-1
d_call: TRBD1
clone_size: .

cdr3_aa: CASRRQGENTEAFF
cdr3_nt: TGTGCCAGCAGACGACAGGGTGAGAACACTGAAGCTTTCTTT
v_call: TRBV7-2
j_call: TRBJ1-1
d_call: TRBD1
clone_size: few

cdr3_aa: CASSVSSGGNTGELFF
cdr3_nt: TGTGCCAGCAGCGTCTCTAGCGGGGGAAACACCGGGGAGCTGTTTTTT
v_call: TRBV5-5
j_call: TRBJ2-2
d_call: TRBD2
clone_size: .

cdr3_aa: CASSYSGTGDQDIQYF
cdr3_nt: TGTGCCAGCAGTTACTCGGGGACAGGTGATCAAGACATTCAGTACTTC
v_call: TRBV6-2/TRBV6-3
j_call: TRBJ2-4
d_call: TRBD1
clone_size: once

cdr3_aa: CASSQDYGSGRTYTDTQYF
cdr3_nt: TGCGCCAGCAGCCAAGATTATGGTAGCGGGAGAACCTACACAGATACGCAGTATTTT
v_call: TRBV4-3
j_call: TRBJ2-3
d_call: TRBD2
clone_size: .

cdr3_aa: CASSQDPWTDGYTF
cdr3_nt: TGCGCCAGCAGCCAAGATCCATGGACAGACGGCTACACCTTC
v_call: TRBV4-3
j_call: TRBJ1-2
d_call: .
clone_size: .

cdr3_aa: CASFYRQNTEAFF
cdr3_nt: TGTGCCAGCTTTTATAGACAAAACACTGAAGCTTTCTTT
v_call: TRBV2
j_call: TRBJ1-1
d_call: .
clone_size: .

cdr3_aa: CASSIERSVGRGHTDTQYF
cdr3_nt: TGTGCCAGTAGTATAGAACGGTCGGTGGGGCGGGGCCACACAGATACGCAGTATTTT
v_call: TRBV19
j_call: TRBJ2-3
d_call: .
clone_size: .

cdr3_aa: CASGLVGRGDNEQFF
cdr3_nt: TGTGCCAGCGGCCTCGTCGGGCGGGGGGACAATGAGCAGTTCTTC
v_call: TRBV6-5
j_call: TRBJ2-1
d_call: TRBD2
clone_size: .

cdr3_aa: CASSATGGVDEQYF
cdr3_nt: TGTGCCAGCAGCGCGACAGGGGGGGTGGACGAGCAGTACTTC
v_call: TRBV9
j_call: TRBJ2-7
d_call: TRBD1
clone_size: few

cdr3_aa: CASSKRGFSTDTQYF
cdr3_nt: TGTGCCAGCAGCAAAAGAGGGTTTAGCACAGATACGCAGTATTTT
v_call: TRBV3-1/TRBV3-2
j_call: TRBJ2-3
d_call: .
clone_size: .

cdr3_aa: CASSVELQGARDGYTF
cdr3_nt: TGTGCCAGCAGCGTAGAGTTGCAGGGGGCCCGGGATGGCTACACCTTC
v_call: TRBV9
j_call: TRBJ1-2
d_call: TRBD1
clone_size: .

cdr3_aa: CAWAGKAAQETQYF
cdr3_nt: TGTGCCTGGGCCGGGAAGGCAGCCCAAGAGACCCAGTACTTC
v_call: TRBV30
j_call: TRBJ2-5
d_call: .
clone_size: .

cdr3_aa: CASSYSTENQPQHF
cdr3_nt: TGTGCCAGCAGTTACTCGACAGAAAATCAGCCCCAGCATTTT
v_call: TRBV6-2/TRBV6-3
j_call: TRBJ1-5
d_call: .
clone_size: many

cdr3_aa: CASSVYGETAFF
cdr3_nt: TGTGCCAGCAGTGTTTATGGGGAGACAGCTTTCTTT
v_call: TRBV25-1
j_call: TRBJ1-1
d_call: .
clone_size: .

cdr3_aa: CASSGQGKGEAFF
cdr3_nt: TGTGCCAGCAGTGGACAGGGCAAGGGAGAAGCTTTCTTT
v_call: TRBV2
j_call: TRBJ1-1
d_call: TRBD1
clone_size: few

cdr3_aa: CASSGRDIWAPYGYTF
cdr3_nt: TGTGCCAGCAGCGGCCGCGATATCTGGGCCCCCTATGGCTACACCTTC
v_call: TRBV9
j_call: TRBJ1-2
d_call: .
clone_size: .

cdr3_aa: CAWGSGSYYNEQFF
cdr3_nt: TGTGCCTGGGGAAGCGGGAGCTACTACAATGAGCAGTTCTTC
v_call: TRBV30
j_call: TRBJ2-1
d_call: TRBD2
clone_size: .

cdr3_aa: CASSLPDRNTEAFF
cdr3_nt: TGTGCCAGCAGCCTCCCCGACAGAAACACTGAAGCTTTCTTT
v_call: TRBV3-1/TRBV3-2
j_call: TRBJ1-1
d_call: .
clone_size: .

cdr3_aa: CASLKTGGNYGYTF
cdr3_nt: TGTGCCAGCCTGAAAACAGGGGGCAACTATGGCTACACCTTC
v_call: TRBV19
j_call: TRBJ1-2
d_call: TRBD1
clone_size: .

cdr3_aa: CASSTGGGGANVLTF
cdr3_nt: TGTGCCAGCAGTACAGGGGGCGGTGGGGCCAACGTCCTGACTTTC
v_call: TRBV6-5
j_call: TRBJ2-6
d_call: TRBD1
clone_size: .

cdr3_aa: CASSLAGQVLYGYTF
cdr3_nt: TGTGCCAGCAGCTTAGCGGGACAGGTGCTCTATGGCTACACCTTC
v_call: TRBV7-2
j_call: TRBJ1-2
d_call: TRBD1
clone_size: .

cdr3_aa: CASSSTSGRSNEQFF
cdr3_nt: TGTGCCAGCTCGTCTACTAGCGGGAGGTCTAATGAGCAGTTCTTC
v_call: TRBV18
j_call: TRBJ2-1
d_call: TRBD2
clone_size: .

cdr3_aa: CASSLDREINQPQHF
cdr3_nt: TGTGCCAGCAGTTTGGACAGGGAAATCAATCAGCCCCAGCATTTT
v_call: TRBV6-2/TRBV6-3
j_call: TRBJ1-5
d_call: TRBD1
clone_size: few

cdr3_aa: CASSFDSYGYTF
cdr3_nt: TGCGCCAGCAGCTTTGACTCCTATGGCTACACCTTC
v_call: TRBV5-1
j_call: TRBJ1-2
d_call: .
clone_size: .

cdr3_aa: CASSLGTSLLQETQYF
cdr3_nt: TGTGCCAGCAGCTTAGGGACTAGCCTACTACAAGAGACCCAGTACTTC
v_call: TRBV7-2
j_call: TRBJ2-5
d_call: TRBD2
clone_size: few

cdr3_aa: CASSYKGAHGANVLTF
cdr3_nt: TGTGCCAGCAGTTATAAGGGGGCCCATGGGGCCAACGTCCTGACTTTC
v_call: TRBV6-6
j_call: TRBJ2-6
d_call: TRBD1
clone_size: .

cdr3_aa: CASSPVLASGLQETQYF
cdr3_nt: TGTGCCAGCTCACCTGTTTTGGCTAGCGGACTCCAAGAGACCCAGTACTTC
v_call: TRBV18
j_call: TRBJ2-5
d_call: TRBD2
clone_size: .

cdr3_aa: CASSHGGIKKNGRQPQHF
cdr3_nt: TGTGCCAGCAGTCACGGAGGGATCAAAAAAAACGGGCGTCAGCCCCAGCATTTT
v_call: TRBV6-2/TRBV6-3
j_call: TRBJ1-5
d_call: .
clone_size: .

cdr3_aa: CASSLDVGVNEQYF
cdr3_nt: TGTGCCAGCAGCTTAGATGTAGGGGTCAACGAGCAGTACTTC
v_call: TRBV11-2
j_call: TRBJ2-7
d_call: .
clone_size: .

cdr3_aa: CASSQTGGLAGGNEQFF
cdr3_nt: TGCGCCAGCAGCCAAACCGGCGGGCTAGCGGGGGGAAATGAGCAGTTCTTC
v_call: TRBV5-1
j_call: TRBJ2-1
d_call: TRBD2
clone_size: .

cdr3_aa: CASSPRTQPNYGYTF
cdr3_nt: TGTGCCAGCAGCCCACGGACACAACCTAACTATGGCTACACCTTC
v_call: TRBV5-4
j_call: TRBJ1-2
d_call: .
clone_size: .

cdr3_aa: CASSLRRTVQETQYF
cdr3_nt: TGTGCCAGCAGCTTACGTCGGACAGTTCAAGAGACCCAGTACTTC
v_call: TRBV7-2
j_call: TRBJ2-5
d_call: .
clone_size: .

cdr3_aa: CASSLTSGSPLEQYF
cdr3_nt: TGCGCCAGCAGCCTCACTAGCGGGAGCCCCCTCGAGCAGTACTTC
v_call: TRBV5-1
j_call: TRBJ2-7
d_call: TRBD2
clone_size: .

cdr3_aa: CASNPGYMNYGYTF
cdr3_nt: TGTGCCAGCAATCCAGGTTACATGAACTATGGCTACACCTTC
v_call: TRBV6-5
j_call: TRBJ1-2
d_call: .
clone_size: .

cdr3_aa: CASSYGQGGNTEAFF
cdr3_nt: TGTGCCAGCAGTTACGGACAGGGGGGTAACACTGAAGCTTTCTTT
v_call: TRBV6-6
j_call: TRBJ1-1
d_call: TRBD1
clone_size: .

cdr3_aa: CASSVDRGNSPLHF
cdr3_nt: TGTGCCAGCAGCGTCGACAGGGGAAATTCACCCCTCCACTTT
v_call: TRBV3-1/TRBV3-2
j_call: TRBJ1-6
d_call: TRBD1
clone_size: .

cdr3_aa: CASSPLFSRRVEETQYF
cdr3_nt: TGCGCCAGCAGCCCCCTCTTCAGCCGCAGGGTGGAGGAGACCCAGTACTTC
v_call: TRBV5-1
j_call: TRBJ2-5
d_call: .
clone_size: .

cdr3_aa: CASGERQGGEQYF
cdr3_nt: TGTGCCAGCGGAGAAAGACAGGGGGGCGAGCAGTACTTC
v_call: TRBV7-2
j_call: TRBJ2-7
d_call: TRBD1
clone_size: .